This T cell receptor beta chain derives from a study of cytomegalovirus exposure and HLA in healthy donors. Overall study results and limits: Later, TCR association rates were found to vary by HLA locus, highest for DRB1 and lowest for HLA-C.

In the case of this clone: The target antigen is unknown.

Germline V CDR1 and CDR2: KGHSH, LQKENI. Trimming pared 2 bases from V and 5 bases from J, leaving 9 bases between. The CDR3 sequence is 13 residues long. The primer mix had 60 Vbeta and 13 Jbeta primers. The repertoire was sequenced with immunoSEQ multiplex PCR; TCRdb's copy has only in-frame clones and lacks some. Of fewer than 250,000 clones in the sample, 79% were seen once. The receptor was isolated from a woman between 18 and 29 years old in good health and CMV-seronegative. The V and J genes are TRBV18 and TRBJ2-5; no definite D call. The material sequenced was PBMCs. CDR3 bases: TGTGCCAGCTCACCAGCCCAGATCGAGACCCAGTACTTC. Its protein product is CASSPAQIETQYF.